This T cell receptor beta chain was observed in a study of regulatory T cells in long-lasting Graves disease (dated by TCRdb to 2020 to 2023). Study-level background: Newly diagnosed Graves' disease patients had taken antithyroid drugs for less than 3 months. The study was conducted in China and was registered as a clinical trial. A total of 33 samples underwent TCR sequencing, from about 13 patients with persistent Graves' disease and 20 or so patients with newly diagnosed Graves' disease. This study used TCR sequencing and RNA sequencing of peripheral blood to compare persistent Graves' disease patients against newly diagnosed Graves' disease patients.

The research as a whole found: As a limitation, the authors acknowledged that the small sample size may reduce accuracy. Sequencing and analysis were limited to the TCR beta chain. A larger number of public clonotypes was shared among persistent patients (2,741) than among newly diagnosed patients (roughly 980). Preferential use of TRBV28, TRBJ1-2 and TRBJ2-5 was observed in persistent disease, whereas TRBV20-1 and TRBJ2-1 were favored in newly diagnosed disease. The study examined only peripheral blood because the primary lesion, thyroid tissue, could not be accessed. Lower TCR Shannon entropy and fewer highly expanded clones were observed in persistent Graves' disease patients than in newly diagnosed patients, which suggested clonal expansion.

The library was prepared using multiplex PCR. Sequencing instrument: Illumina HiSeq 4000. TCR beta libraries were built with iRepertoire HTBI primers and Arm-PCR amplification of CDR3 regions. PCR products were gel purified before sequencing. The study's own analysis went as follows. Across samples, 60 to 70 TRBV and roughly 15 TRBJ segments were identified and used for gene usage analysis of CDR3 amino acid clonotypes. Filtered high-quality paired reads were merged into contigs using COPE and FqMerger. Contigs were aligned with BLAST to IMGT TRBV, TRBD and TRBJ reference genes, and CDR3 was defined per IMGT. Clonotypes above 0.1% frequency were classified as highly expanded clones. Shannon entropy served as the measure of repertoire diversity, while the Gini coefficient captured V-J evenness. A clonotype found in more than one individual was treated as public. The public reads were reanalyzed by TCRdb: fastp trimming at Q25, MiXCR alignment, in-frame beta chains only. CDR3 protein sequences are deduplicated, and each keeps its most common genes and DNA. None of the V and J calls come from the authors' own analysis; TCRdb made them. Across this sample there are about 450,000 distinct CDR3 sequences, with around 17% seen only once. The top ten hold about 10% of the sample.

Read against the paper, the sample's time point label means: newly diagnosed GD, antithyroid drugs for less than 3 months. For both TCR sequencing and RNA sequencing, RNA was extracted from PBMCs in TRIzol. The diagnosis of Graves' disease was made according to American Thyroid Association guidelines. Recruitment of patients was carried out at an endocrinology department in Xi'an, China. Each patient gave approximately 9.7 milliliters of peripheral blood, collected in an EDTA anticoagulant tube. PBMCs were isolated by Ficoll Paque Plus density gradient separation without further T cell sorting. An Agilent 2100 Bioanalyzer and agarose gel were used to check RNA quality, and a NanoDrop 2000 was used to measure RNA concentration. This clonotype showed up many times. Its antigen specificity is not known. One base away there is no much larger clone; base qualities are not given. From cysteine to phenylalanine, the CDR3 is 13 amino acids long. Left in the record is the CDR3 DNA by itself, 39 bases read in frame from the first base. The germline V gene encodes CDR1 SGHAT and CDR2 FQNNGV. V is pared back by 4 bases and J by 3 bases, with 9 bases lying between the germline termini.

This sample also belongs to another study, concerning T cells in Graves' hyperthyroidism and ophthalmopathy. As described in the second report: A patient counted as having stable Graves' hyperthyroidism if no progression to ophthalmopathy occurred over 18 months of follow-up. Hyperthyroidism patients were newly diagnosed, had a disease duration of under 2 months, and were aged 18 to 65 years. Exclusion was applied to patients with uncontrolled infections, other autoimmune diseases, pregnancy or lactation. Clinical symptoms, serum thyroxine and TRAb, thyroid ultrasound, and orbital computed tomography formed the basis for the diagnoses. A first-round RT-PCR of the TCR CDR3 used the HTBI primer set with the Qiagen OneStep RT-PCR kit. Most expanded thyroid clonotypes (frequency above 0.001) were also detected in blood, suggesting blood repertoires may reflect thyroid immune responses. A 13 V-J signature model separated ophthalmopathy from stable hyperthyroidism, with approximately 86% sensitivity and 81% to 82% specificity in cross-validation and 80%/75% in testing. During validation, the model predicted progression to ophthalmopathy a median of roughly six months ahead of onset, with more than 55% sensitivity and around 72% specificity. A discovery cohort of about a hundred patients, approximately 45 with Graves' ophthalmopathy and under 60 with stable Graves' hyperthyroidism, was used to find distinguishing TCR V-J signatures. Prospective prediction of ophthalmopathy was tested in an independent validation cohort consisting of 18 to 20 hyperthyroidism patients and 15 to 17 patients who later progressed to ophthalmopathy. The approximately 98 discovery patients were randomly divided into training and test sets at a 7:3 ratio. In roughly six Graves' hyperthyroidism patients, the study also compared T-cell repertoires from thyroid tissue with T-cell repertoires from blood. After sampling, hyperthyroidism patients received methimazole starting at 30 mg daily, and ophthalmopathy patients received high-dose intravenous methylprednisolone. Libraries were constructed in a second round of multiplex PCR, after which size selection and purification were carried out. Paired-end sequencing of the libraries was performed with 100 bp reads on an Illumina HiSeq2000. SOAPnuke was used to process the raw data, removing reads that contained adapters or uncalled bases, had a mean Phred below 15, or lacked an exact match to the constant primer or identifier. High-quality paired reads were merged with COPE v1.2.5, and unique nucleotide sequences were defined as clonotypes. MiTCR v1.1 was used to align clonotypes to the IMGT TRBV, TRBD and TRBJ reference segments. Only V-J combinations with frequency above 0.0001, covering 99.2% of repertoires, were analysed. A TCS score was defined as the ratio between F50 (clonal expansion) and ExV (chaos), using BLOSUM62-based TCRdist between CDR3 peptides within each V-J. Welch's t-statistics and random forest reduced around 550 V-J features to 13, which were used in a naive Bayes classifier (R e1071). Sample size was not statistically predetermined, and blinding of investigators to group allocation was not performed. TCR Vbeta CDR3 sequencing of 130 to 150 peripheral blood samples (under 45 ophthalmopathy, under 80 hyperthyroidism and around 17 progressor patients) is reported in the paper.

The TCR sequence derives from a young woman with Graves disease. Donor details come from another sample of the same person, matched by shared clones. The sequence links TRBV11-2 to TRBJ1-1; the D gene is perhaps TRBD1, on 5 matching bases. The sample here was peripheral blood mononuclear cells (PBMCs), taken at new diagnosis, from a patient treated with antithyroid drugs. At the DNA level, the sequence is TGTGCCAGCAGCTCCCGGGGACACACTGAAGCTTTCTTT. Its protein product is CASSSRGHTEAFF. Where the CDR3 stops, the reference TRBV11-2 and TRBJ1-1 genes take over; the full variable domain is EAGVAQSPRYKIIEKRQSVAFWCNPISGHATLYWYQQILGQGPKLLIQFQNNGVVDDSQLPKDRFSAERLKGVDSTLKIQPAKLEDSAVYLCASSSRGHTEAFFGQGTRLTVV.